This T cell receptor beta chain was sequenced for a study of spatial heterogeneity in lung cancer. Whole-study findings and limits: It was estimated that coverage of tumor T cells reached around 6.3% for alpha chains and around 14% for beta chains. Counts of expanded alpha and beta TCRs within tumors tracked the tumor nonsynonymous mutation count.

The time point was: sample taken at primary tumor resection. Germline CDR1 is DFQATT and CDR2 is SNEGSKA (reference sequence). The V and J ends lost 4 bases and 7 bases, in that order; junction bases with no gene match: 12. This CDR3 is 14 amino acids long. TCRdb itself ran the 5' RACE reads through MiXCR, one entry per CDR3 protein. This table has some 4,000 distinct CDR3 sequences, less than 6.5% appearing once. Relative to its sample, this clonotype is large. The antigen is undetermined. This rearrangement joins TRBV20-1 to TRBJ2-5; 7 bases are a match to TRBD2. Sequencing used lung tumor tissue, obtained at surgery. This clonotype was obtained from a female donor with early-stage non-small cell lung cancer. In DNA form, the CDR3 reads TGCAGTGCTACTGGACTAGGCCGAATTGTGACCCAGTACTTC. Translation: CSATGLGRIVTQYF.